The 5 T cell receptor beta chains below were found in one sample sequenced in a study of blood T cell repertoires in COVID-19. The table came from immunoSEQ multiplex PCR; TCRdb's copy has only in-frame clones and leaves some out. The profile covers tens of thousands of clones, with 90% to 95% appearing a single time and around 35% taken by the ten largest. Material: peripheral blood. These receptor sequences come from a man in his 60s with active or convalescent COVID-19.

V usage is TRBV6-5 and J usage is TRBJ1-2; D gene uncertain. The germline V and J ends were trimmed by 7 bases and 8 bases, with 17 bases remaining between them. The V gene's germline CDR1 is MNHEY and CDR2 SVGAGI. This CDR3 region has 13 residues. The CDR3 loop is CASKYKALGGYTF. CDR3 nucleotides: TGTGCCAGCAAATATAAGGCCCTCGGGGGCTACACCTTC.

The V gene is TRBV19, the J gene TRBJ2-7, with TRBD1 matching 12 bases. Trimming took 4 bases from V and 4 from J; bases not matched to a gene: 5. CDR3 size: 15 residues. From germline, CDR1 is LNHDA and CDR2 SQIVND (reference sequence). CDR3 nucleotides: TGTGCCAGTAGTACCGGGACAGGGGGCTCATACGAGCAGTACTTC. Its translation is CASSTGTGGSYEQYF.

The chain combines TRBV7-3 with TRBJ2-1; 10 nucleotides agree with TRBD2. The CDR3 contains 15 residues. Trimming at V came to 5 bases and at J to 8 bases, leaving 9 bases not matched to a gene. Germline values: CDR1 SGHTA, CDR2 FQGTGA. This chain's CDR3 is CASSPDGTSAYEQFF. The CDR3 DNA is TGTGCCAGCAGCCCCGATGGGACTAGCGCTTATGAGCAGTTCTTC.

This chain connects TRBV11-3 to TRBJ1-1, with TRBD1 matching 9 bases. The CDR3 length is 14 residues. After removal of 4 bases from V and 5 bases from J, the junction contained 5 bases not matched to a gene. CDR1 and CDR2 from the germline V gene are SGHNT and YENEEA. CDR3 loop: CASSYGTGRTEAFF. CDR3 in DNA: TGTGCCAGCAGCTACGGGACAGGGAGGACTGAAGCTTTCTTT.

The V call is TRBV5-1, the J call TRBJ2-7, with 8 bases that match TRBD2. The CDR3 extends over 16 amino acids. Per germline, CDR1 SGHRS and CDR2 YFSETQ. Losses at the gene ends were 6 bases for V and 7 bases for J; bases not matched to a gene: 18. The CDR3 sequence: CASNYVPRGDQSEQYF. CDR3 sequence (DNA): TGCGCCAGCAACTATGTCCCGCGGGGGGACCAAAGTGAGCAGTACTTC.